Shown below are 3 T cell receptor beta chains from a single sample sequenced in a study of blood T cell repertoires in COVID-19. This table comes from immunoSEQ multiplex PCR, and its TCRdb copy is limited to in-frame clones, with some not included. The repertoire has 90,000 to 150,000 clones, roughly 81% of them found once; the top ten carry roughly 10%. The sample comprised peripheral blood. The receptor source for this set is a human donor in a cohort sampled during active COVID-19.

This chain connects TRBV7-3 to TRBJ1-1; D is unclear. CDR1 is SGHTA and CDR2 is FQGTGA in the germline V gene. The CDR3 has 13 residues. Trimming pared 1 base from V and 1 base from J, leaving 4 bases between. CDR3 protein: CASSLNGNTEAFF. The CDR3 DNA reads TGTGCCAGCAGCTTAAACGGGAACACTGAAGCTTTCTTT.

This sequence joins TRBV6-5 and TRBJ2-3; 8 positions match TRBD1. Germline trimming cut 4 bases from V and 4 bases from J; bases unmatched to any gene: 7. CDR1 is MNHEY, CDR2 SVGAGI, per germline. There are 15 residues in the CDR3. This CDR3 reads CASSSQGASPDTQYF. The CDR3 DNA reads TGTGCCAGCAGTTCCCAGGGGGCTAGCCCAGATACGCAGTATTTT.

The gene calls are TRBV14 and TRBJ2-7, with a possible D match to TRBD1 (6 bases). The V gene lost 0 bases and the J gene lost 3 bases, with 12 bases spanning the gap. This CDR3 region has 15 residues. Per germline, CDR1 SGHDN and CDR2 FVKESK. CDR3 residues: CASSQDGQGHYEQYF. As DNA, the CDR3 is TGTGCCAGCAGCCAAGATGGTCAGGGACACTACGAGCAGTACTTC.